This TCR beta chain was captured by sequencing in a study of blood T cells in healthy people across ages. The CDR3 spans 19 residues. The germline gives CDR1 LNHDA, CDR2 SQIVND (reference sequence). V lost 3 bases, J lost 5 bases, and 13 bases stayed unmatched. The second PCR ran roughly 6 to 11 cycles with a sample-barcoded 5' primer and J-beta primers. TCRdb reanalysed the 5' RACE reads using MiXCR and keeps one entry per CDR3 protein. This sample has roughly 860,000 distinct CDR3 sequences, with roughly 60% found just once. The specimen was blood. This rearrangement joins TRBV19 to TRBJ2-5, with 15 bases lining up with TRBD2. This sequence was found in a man aged 25 to 40 in good health. The CDR3 DNA is TGTGCCAGTAGTATCCGAGGACTAGCGGGGGGGCCACTGGCGGAGACCCAGTACTTC. It yields the protein CASSIRGLAGGPLAETQYF.